This T cell receptor beta chain is drawn from a study of CD4 and CD8 cells across lung adenocarcinoma regions. V lost 5 bases and J lost 5; bases outside the gene matches: 4. The CDR3 totals 13 residues. CDR1 and CDR2 from the germline V gene are MNHEY and SMNVEV (reference sequence). Donors had localized lung adenocarcinoma, a non-small cell lung cancer. Each CDR3 protein gets one entry after TCRdb re-called the PCR reads with MiXCR. Of about 20,000 distinct CDR3 sequences in the sample, roughly half were seen once. The receptor was derived from a female donor with lung adenocarcinoma. The CD4 and CD8 labels of this study may be unreliable. Sequencing was carried out using CD8+ T cells from the center of a lung tumor. V and J are TRBV27 and TRBJ2-5, with TRBD1 matching 8 bases. Here the CDR3 reads CASSPYRGETQYF. CDR3 in DNA: TGTGCCAGCAGTCCCTACAGGGGGGAGACCCAGTACTTC.